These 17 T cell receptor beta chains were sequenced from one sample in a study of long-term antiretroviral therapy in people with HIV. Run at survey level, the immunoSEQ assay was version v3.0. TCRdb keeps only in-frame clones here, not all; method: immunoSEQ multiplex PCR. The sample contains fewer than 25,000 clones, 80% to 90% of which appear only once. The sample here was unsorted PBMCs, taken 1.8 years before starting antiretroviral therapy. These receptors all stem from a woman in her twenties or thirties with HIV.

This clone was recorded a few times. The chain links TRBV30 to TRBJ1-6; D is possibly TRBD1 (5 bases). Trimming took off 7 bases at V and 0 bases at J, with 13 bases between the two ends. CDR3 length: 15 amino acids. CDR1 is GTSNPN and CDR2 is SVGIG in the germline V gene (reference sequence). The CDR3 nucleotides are TGTGCCTCGACGGACAAAAGCTCCTATAATTCACCCCTCCACTTT. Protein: CASTDKSSYNSPLHF.

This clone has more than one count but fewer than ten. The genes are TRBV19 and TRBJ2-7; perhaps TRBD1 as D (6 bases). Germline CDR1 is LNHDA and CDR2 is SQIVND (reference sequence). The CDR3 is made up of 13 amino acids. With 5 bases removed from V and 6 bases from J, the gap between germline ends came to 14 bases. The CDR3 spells CASSLTQGTEQYV. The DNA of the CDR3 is TGTGCCAGTAGTCTCACTCAGGGGACCGAGCAGTACGTC.

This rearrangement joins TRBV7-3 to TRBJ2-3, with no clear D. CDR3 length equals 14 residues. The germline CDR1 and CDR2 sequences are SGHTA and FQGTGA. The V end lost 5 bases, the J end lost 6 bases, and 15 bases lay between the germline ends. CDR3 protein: CASSPEVISDTQYF. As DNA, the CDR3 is TGTGCCAGCAGCCCAGAGGTAATTTCGGATACGCAGTATTTT.

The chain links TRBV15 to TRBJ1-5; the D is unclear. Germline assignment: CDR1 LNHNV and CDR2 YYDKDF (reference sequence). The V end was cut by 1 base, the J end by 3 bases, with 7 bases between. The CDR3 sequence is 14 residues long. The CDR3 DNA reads TGTGCCACCAGCAGAGCCGCTTTCAATCAGCCCCAGCATTTT. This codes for CATSRAAFNQPQHF.

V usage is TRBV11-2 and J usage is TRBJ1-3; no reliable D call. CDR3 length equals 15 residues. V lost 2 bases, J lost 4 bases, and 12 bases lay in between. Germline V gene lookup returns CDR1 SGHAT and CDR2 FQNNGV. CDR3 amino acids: CASSLLELRGNTIYF. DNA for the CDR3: TGTGCCAGCAGCTTATTAGAGCTCCGGGGAAACACCATATATTTT.

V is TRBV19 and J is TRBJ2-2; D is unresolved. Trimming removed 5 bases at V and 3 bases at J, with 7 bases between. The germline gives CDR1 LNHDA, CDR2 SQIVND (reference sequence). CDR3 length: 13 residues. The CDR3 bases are TGTGCCAGTAGTCTCCCGGACACCGGGGAGCTGTTTTTT. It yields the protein CASSLPDTGELFF.

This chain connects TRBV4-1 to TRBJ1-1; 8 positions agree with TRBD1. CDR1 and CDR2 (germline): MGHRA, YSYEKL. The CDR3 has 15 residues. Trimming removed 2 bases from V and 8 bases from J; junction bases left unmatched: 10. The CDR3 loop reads CASSQLQGVSGEAFF. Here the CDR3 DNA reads TGCGCCAGCAGCCAACTACAGGGGGTCTCGGGGGAAGCTTTCTTT.

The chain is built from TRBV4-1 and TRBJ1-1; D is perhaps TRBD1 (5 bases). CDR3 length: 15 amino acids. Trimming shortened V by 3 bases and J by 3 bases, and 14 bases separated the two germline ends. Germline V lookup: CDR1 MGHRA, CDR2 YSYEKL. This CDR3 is CASSHDSPGYTEAFF. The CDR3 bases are TGCGCCAGCAGCCACGACAGCCCGGGGTACACTGAAGCTTTCTTT.

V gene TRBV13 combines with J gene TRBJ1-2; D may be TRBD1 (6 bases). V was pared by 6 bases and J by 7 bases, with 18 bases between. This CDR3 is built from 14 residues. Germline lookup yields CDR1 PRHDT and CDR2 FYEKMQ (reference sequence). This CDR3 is CASRPYRVTLGYTF. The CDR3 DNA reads TGTGCCAGCAGACCGTACAGGGTAACTCTTGGCTACACCTTC.

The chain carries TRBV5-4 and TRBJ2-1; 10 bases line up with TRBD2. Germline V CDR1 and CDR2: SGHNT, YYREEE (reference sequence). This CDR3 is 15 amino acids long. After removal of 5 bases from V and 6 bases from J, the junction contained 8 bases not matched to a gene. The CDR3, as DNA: TGTGCCAGCAGTCTACCGGGACTAGCGAGCAATGAGCAGTTCTTC. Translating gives CASSLPGLASNEQFF.

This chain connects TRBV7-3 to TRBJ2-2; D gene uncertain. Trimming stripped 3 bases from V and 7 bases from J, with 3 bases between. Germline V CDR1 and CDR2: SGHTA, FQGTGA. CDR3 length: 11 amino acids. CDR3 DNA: TGTGCCAGCAGCTTTGGCGGGGAGCTGTTTTTT. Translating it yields CASSFGGELFF.

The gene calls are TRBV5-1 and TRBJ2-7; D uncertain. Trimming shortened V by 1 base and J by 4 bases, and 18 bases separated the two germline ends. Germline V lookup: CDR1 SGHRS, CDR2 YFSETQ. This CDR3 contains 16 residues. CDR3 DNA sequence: TGCGCCAGCAGCTTGATTTCCGGGCAGAGAACTTACGAGCAGTACGTC. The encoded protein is CASSLISGQRTYEQYV.

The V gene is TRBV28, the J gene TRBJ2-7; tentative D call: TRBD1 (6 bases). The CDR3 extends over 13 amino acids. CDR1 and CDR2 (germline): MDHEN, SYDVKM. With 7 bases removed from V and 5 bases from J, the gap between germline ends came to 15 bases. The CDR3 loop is CASTQQGINEQYV. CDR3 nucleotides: TGTGCCAGCACCCAGCAGGGGATCAACGAGCAGTACGTC.

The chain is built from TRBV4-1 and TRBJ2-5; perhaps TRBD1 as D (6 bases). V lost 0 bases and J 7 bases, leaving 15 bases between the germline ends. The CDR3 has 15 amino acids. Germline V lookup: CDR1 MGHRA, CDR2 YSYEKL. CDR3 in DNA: TGCGCCAGCAGCCAAGAGACAGGTGGGGGTCGGACCCAGTACTTC. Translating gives CASSQETGGGRTQYF.

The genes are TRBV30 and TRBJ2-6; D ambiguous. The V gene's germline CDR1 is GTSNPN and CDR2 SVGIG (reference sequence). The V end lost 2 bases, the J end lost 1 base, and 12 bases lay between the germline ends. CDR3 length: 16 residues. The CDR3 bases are TGTGCCTGGAGTAGTACGTCCCTATCTGGGGCCAACGTCCTGACTTTC. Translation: CAWSSTSLSGANVLTF. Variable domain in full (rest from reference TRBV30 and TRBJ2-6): SQTIHQWPATLVQPVGSPLSLECTVEGTSNPNLYWYRQAAGRGLQLLFYSVGIGQISSEVPQNLSASRPQDRQFILSSKKLLLSDSGFYLCAWSSTSLSGANVLTFGAGSRLTVL.

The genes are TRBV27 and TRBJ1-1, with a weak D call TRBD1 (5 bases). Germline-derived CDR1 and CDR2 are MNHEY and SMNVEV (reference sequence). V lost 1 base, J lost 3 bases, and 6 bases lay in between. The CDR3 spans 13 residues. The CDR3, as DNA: TGTGCCAGCAGTTTATGGGGGTACACTGAAGCTTTCTTT. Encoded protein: CASSLWGYTEAFF.

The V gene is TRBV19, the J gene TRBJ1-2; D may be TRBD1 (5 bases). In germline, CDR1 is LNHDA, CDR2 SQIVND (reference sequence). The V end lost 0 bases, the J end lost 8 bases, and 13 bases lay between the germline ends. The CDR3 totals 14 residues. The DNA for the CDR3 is TGTGCCAGTAGTATAGATTTTGGGGGTAACGGCTACACCTTC. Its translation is CASSIDFGGNGYTF.